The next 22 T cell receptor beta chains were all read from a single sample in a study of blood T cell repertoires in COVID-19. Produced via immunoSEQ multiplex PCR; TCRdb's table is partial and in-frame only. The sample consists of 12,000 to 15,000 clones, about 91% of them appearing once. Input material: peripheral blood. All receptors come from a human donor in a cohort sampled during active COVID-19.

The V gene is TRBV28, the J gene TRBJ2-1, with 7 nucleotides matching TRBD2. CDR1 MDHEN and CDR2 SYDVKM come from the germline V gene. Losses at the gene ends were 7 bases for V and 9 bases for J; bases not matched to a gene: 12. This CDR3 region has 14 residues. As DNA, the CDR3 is TGTGCCAGCATATCGGCGGGAGTCCCTGGTGAGCAGTTCTTC. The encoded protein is CASISAGVPGEQFF.

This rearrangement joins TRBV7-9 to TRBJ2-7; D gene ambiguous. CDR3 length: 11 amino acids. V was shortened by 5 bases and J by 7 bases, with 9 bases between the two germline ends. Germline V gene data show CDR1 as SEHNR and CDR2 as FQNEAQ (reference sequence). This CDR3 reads CASSQAGEQYF. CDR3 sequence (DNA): TGTGCCAGCAGCCAGGCTGGGGAGCAGTACTTC.

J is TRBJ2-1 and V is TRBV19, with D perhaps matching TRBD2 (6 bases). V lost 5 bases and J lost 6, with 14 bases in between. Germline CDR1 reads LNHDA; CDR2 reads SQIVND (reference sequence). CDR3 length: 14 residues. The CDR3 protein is CASSLRLGSNEQFF. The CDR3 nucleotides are TGTGCCAGTAGTTTAAGACTAGGGAGCAATGAGCAGTTCTTC. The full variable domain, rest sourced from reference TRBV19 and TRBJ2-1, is DGGITQSPKYLFRKEGQNVTLSCEQNLNHDAMYWYRQDPGQGLRLIYYSQIVNDFQKGDIAEGYSVSREKKESFPLTVTSAQKNPTAFYLCASSLRLGSNEQFFGPGTRLTVL.

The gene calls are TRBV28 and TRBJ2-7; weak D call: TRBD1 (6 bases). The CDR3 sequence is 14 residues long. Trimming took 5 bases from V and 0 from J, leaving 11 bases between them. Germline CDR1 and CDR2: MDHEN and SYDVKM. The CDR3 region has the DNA TGTGCCAGCAGTCCGGGACACCTCTCCTACGAGCAGTACTTC. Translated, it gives CASSPGHLSYEQYF.

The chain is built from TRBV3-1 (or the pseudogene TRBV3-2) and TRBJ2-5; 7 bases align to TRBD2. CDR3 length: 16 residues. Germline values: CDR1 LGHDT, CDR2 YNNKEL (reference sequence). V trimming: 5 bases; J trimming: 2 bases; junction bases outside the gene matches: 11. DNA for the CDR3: TGTGCCAGCAGCTCCCGAGCAGCGGGAAGGCAAGAGACCCAGTACTTC. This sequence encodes CASSSRAAGRQETQYF.

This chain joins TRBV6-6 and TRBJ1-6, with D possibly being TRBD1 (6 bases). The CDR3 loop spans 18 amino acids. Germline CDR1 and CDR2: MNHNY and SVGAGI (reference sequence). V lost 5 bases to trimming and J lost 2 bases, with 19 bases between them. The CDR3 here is CASSLQQGFGTYNSPLHF. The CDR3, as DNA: TGTGCCAGCAGTCTTCAACAGGGATTCGGTACCTATAATTCACCCCTCCACTTT.

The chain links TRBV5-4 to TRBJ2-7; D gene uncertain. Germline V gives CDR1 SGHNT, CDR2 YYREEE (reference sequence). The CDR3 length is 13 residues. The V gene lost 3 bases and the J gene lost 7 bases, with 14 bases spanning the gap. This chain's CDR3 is CASSYERSGEQYF. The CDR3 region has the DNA TGTGCCAGCAGCTATGAGAGGTCCGGAGAGCAGTACTTC.

The CDR3 loop reads CASSLGAQGSGSPLHF. The CDR3 DNA follows: TGTGCCAGCAGCTTAGGGGCACAGGGTTCAGGTTCACCCCTCCACTTT. The chain combines TRBV7-6 with TRBJ1-6; D possibly corresponds to TRBD1 (6 bases). The CDR3 consists of 16 residues. In germline, CDR1 is SGHVS, CDR2 FNYEAQ. Deletions cut 1 base from V and 9 bases from J, with 16 bases between.

The CDR3 DNA is TGTGCCAGTAGTTATACCTCTACAGGGGGCGGTAATGAAAAACTGTTTTTT. Its translation is CASSYTSTGGGNEKLFF. This sequence joins TRBV19 and TRBJ1-4; 9 nucleotides agree with TRBD1. V lost 5 bases to trimming and J lost 4 bases; unmatched junction nucleotides: 11. CDR1 and CDR2 (germline): LNHDA, SQIVND (reference sequence). CDR3 size: 17 residues. The complete variable domain, with remaining parts taken from reference TRBV19 and TRBJ1-4, reads DGGITQSPKYLFRKEGQNVTLSCEQNLNHDAMYWYRQDPGQGLRLIYYSQIVNDFQKGDIAEGYSVSREKKESFPLTVTSAQKNPTAFYLCASSYTSTGGGNEKLFFGSGTQLSVL.

As DNA, the CDR3 is TGCGCCAGCAGCTTGAACCAGGGATGGGGTTCACCCCTCCACTTT. Amino acids: CASSLNQGWGSPLHF. The chain couples TRBV5-1 to TRBJ1-6; possible D gene TRBD1, 5 bases. V lost 1 base, J lost 9 bases, and 14 bases lay in between. This CDR3 is 15 amino acids long. CDR1 is SGHRS and CDR2 is YFSETQ in the germline V gene.

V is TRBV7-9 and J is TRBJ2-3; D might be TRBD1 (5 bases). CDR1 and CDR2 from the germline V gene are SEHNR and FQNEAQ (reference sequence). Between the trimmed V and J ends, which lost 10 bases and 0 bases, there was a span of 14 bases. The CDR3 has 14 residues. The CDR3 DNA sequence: TGTGCCATCAAGACGGCAGGGAGCACAGATACGCAGTATTTT. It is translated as CAIKTAGSTDTQYF.

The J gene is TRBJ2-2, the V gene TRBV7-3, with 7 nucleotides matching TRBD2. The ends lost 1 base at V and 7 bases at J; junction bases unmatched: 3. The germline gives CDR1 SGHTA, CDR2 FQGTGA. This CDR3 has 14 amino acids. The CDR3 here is CASSLNSGFGELFF. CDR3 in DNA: TGTGCCAGCAGCTTAAATAGCGGGTTCGGGGAGCTGTTTTTT.

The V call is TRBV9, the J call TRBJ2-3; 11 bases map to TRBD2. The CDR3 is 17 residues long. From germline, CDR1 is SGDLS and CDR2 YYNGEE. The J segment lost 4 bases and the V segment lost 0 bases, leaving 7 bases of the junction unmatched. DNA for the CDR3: TGTGCCAGCAGCGTAGATGCTAGCGGGAGGATCGCAGATACGCAGTATTTT. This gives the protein CASSVDASGRIADTQYF.

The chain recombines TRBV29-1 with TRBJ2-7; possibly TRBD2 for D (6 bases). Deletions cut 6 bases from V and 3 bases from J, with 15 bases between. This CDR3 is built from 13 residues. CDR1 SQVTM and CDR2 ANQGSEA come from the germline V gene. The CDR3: CSVSPRAGYEQYF. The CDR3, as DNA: TGCAGCGTAAGCCCCCGAGCGGGCTACGAGCAGTACTTC.

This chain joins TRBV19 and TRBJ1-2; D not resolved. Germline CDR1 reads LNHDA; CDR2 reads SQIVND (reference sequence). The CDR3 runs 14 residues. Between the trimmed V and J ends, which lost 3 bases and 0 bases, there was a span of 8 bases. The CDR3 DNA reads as TGTGCCAGTAGTATTTACACCACTAACTATGGCTACACCTTC. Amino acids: CASSIYTTNYGYTF. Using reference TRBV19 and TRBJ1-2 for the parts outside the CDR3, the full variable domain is DGGITQSPKYLFRKEGQNVTLSCEQNLNHDAMYWYRQDPGQGLRLIYYSQIVNDFQKGDIAEGYSVSREKKESFPLTVTSAQKNPTAFYLCASSIYTTNYGYTFGSGTRLTVV.

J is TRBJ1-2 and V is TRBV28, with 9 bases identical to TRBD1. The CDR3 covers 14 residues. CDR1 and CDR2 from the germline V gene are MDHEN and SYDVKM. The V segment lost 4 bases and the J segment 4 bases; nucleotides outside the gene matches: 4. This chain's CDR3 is CASSSTGQGYGYTF. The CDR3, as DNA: TGTGCCAGCAGTTCCACGGGACAGGGCTATGGCTACACCTTC.

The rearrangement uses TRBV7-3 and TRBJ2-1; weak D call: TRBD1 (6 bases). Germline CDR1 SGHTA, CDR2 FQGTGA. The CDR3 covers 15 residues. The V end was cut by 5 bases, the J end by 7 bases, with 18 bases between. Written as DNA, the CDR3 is TGTGCCAGCAGCCCAAGGACAGCGCCAGGTAATGAGCAGTTCTTC. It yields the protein CASSPRTAPGNEQFF.

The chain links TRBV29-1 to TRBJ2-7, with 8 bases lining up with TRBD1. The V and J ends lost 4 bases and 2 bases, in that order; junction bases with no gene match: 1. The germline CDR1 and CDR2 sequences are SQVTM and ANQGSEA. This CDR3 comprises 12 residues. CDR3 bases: TGCAGCGTTGGACAGGGGACCTACGAGCAGTACTTC. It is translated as CSVGQGTYEQYF.

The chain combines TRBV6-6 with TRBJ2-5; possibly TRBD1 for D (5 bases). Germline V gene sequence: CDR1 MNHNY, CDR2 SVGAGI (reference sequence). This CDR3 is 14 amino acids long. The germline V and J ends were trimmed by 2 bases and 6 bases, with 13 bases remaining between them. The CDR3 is CASSYGSRDQTQYF. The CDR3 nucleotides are TGTGCCAGCAGTTACGGGTCCAGGGATCAGACCCAGTACTTC.

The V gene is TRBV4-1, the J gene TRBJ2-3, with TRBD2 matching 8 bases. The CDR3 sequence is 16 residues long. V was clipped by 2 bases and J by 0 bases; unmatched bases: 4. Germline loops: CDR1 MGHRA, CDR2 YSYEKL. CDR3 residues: CASSQPTSVSTDTQYF. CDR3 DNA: TGCGCCAGCAGCCAACCGACTAGCGTGAGCACAGATACGCAGTATTTT.

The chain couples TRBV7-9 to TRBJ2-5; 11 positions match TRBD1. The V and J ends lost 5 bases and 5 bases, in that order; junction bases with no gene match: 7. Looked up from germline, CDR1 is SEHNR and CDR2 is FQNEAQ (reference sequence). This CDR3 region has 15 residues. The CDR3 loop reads CASSRGQGARETQYF. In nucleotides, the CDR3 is TGTGCCAGCAGCCGCGGACAGGGGGCACGGGAGACCCAGTACTTC. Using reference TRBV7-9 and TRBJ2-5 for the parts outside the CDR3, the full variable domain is DTGVSQNPRHKITKRGQNVTFRCDPISEHNRLYWYRQTLGQGPEFLTYFQNEAQLEKSRLLSDRFSAERPKGSFSTLEIQRTEQGDSAMYLCASSRGQGARETQYFGPGTRLLVL.

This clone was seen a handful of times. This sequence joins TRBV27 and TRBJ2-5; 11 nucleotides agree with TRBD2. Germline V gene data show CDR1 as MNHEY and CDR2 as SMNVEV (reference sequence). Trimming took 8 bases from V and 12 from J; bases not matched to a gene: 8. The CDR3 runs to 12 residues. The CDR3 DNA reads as TGTGCCAGCGGTACCCTAGCGGGGGGAGAGTACTTC. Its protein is CASGTLAGGEYF.